This TCR beta chain was found in a study of T-cell memory formation after mild COVID-19. Across the whole study: There were largely donor-specific TCR clusters.

MiXCR was run by TCRdb on the 5' RACE reads, yielding one entry per CDR3 protein. The profile shows 84,000 or so distinct CDR3 sequences, over 11% of them singletons. The sample holds a few counts of this clonotype. The germline CDR1 and CDR2 sequences are SQVTM and ANQGSEA. The CDR3 sequence is 13 residues long. J lost 6 bases, V lost 7 bases, and 5 bases had no gene match. Sequences were obtained from PBMCs or a T cell subset sorted from them (not recorded which). The sequence was obtained from an adult woman who had mild COVID-19 (a few samples of this study predate the infection). Cell type and time point are not known. The V and J genes are TRBV29-1 and TRBJ2-1, with 11 bases aligning to TRBD2. CDR3 sequence (DNA): TGCAGCGCGTGGCTAGCGGGAGGCAATGAGCAGTTCTTC. As protein: CSAWLAGGNEQFF.